Shown below are 6 T cell receptor beta chains from a single sample sequenced in a study of radiotherapy plus CTLA-4 blockade in lung cancer. Libraries were prepared by immunoSEQ multiplex PCR; TCRdb keeps only in-frame clonotypes and omits some of them. The sample lists more than 75,000 clones, around 90% occurring once. Sequences were derived from peripheral blood, sampled from a patient treated with radiotherapy plus ipilimumab. These receptors all come from a human donor with non-small cell lung cancer who had stable disease on radiotherapy plus ipilimumab.

The gene calls are TRBV4-2 and TRBJ2-7; 7 bases are shared with TRBD1. The CDR3 runs to 14 residues. In germline, CDR1 is LGHNA, CDR2 YNFKEQ. V shed 4 bases and J 5 bases; nucleotides not matched to a gene: 8. The CDR3 sequence: CASSPGPDRNEQYF. As DNA, the CDR3 is TGTGCCAGCAGCCCAGGGCCGGACAGGAACGAGCAGTACTTC.

V gene TRBV11-3 combines with J gene TRBJ2-2; maybe TRBD2 (6 bases). CDR1 SGHNT and CDR2 YENEEA come from the germline V gene. Trimming took off 4 bases at V and 7 bases at J, with 13 bases between the two ends. The CDR3 consists of 14 residues. CDR3 bases: TGTGCCAGCAGCTCAGCTTCGGGGGTCGGGGAGCTGTTTTTT. Encoded protein: CASSSASGVGELFF.

The chain recombines TRBV7-9 with TRBJ2-3; D gene uncertain. The V end was cut by 0 bases, the J end by 2 bases, with 15 bases between. Germline V lookup: CDR1 SEHNR, CDR2 FQNEAQ (reference sequence). CDR3 size: 17 residues. Written as DNA, the CDR3 is TGTGCCAGCAGCTTAGCCCCCCAGCGCCTCCTCACAGATACGCAGTATTTT. It translates to CASSLAPQRLLTDTQYF.

V usage is TRBV5-1 and J usage is TRBJ2-1; 10 bases align to TRBD2. Per germline, CDR1 SGHRS and CDR2 YFSETQ. The CDR3 consists of 14 residues. V was clipped by 6 bases and J by 8 bases; unmatched bases: 8. The CDR3 DNA reads as TGCGCCAGCAAGTCTAGCGGGAGTTTGGATGAGCAGTTCTTC. As protein: CASKSSGSLDEQFF.

This clone showed up just once. The gene calls are TRBV6-1 and TRBJ2-7; the D gene is possibly TRBD2 (6 bases). The germline V gene has CDR1 MNHNS and CDR2 SASEGT. V was trimmed by 2 bases and J by 12 bases, leaving 17 bases between them. The length of the CDR3 is 13 residues. CDR3 in amino acids: CASSESGPHRRYF. CDR3 nucleotides: TGTGCCAGCAGTGAAAGCGGGCCCCATCGGCGGTACTTC.

This clone was counted once. V and J are TRBV5-4 and TRBJ1-2; D unresolved. In germline, CDR1 is SGHNT, CDR2 YYREEE (reference sequence). CDR3 length: 11 amino acids. Trimming removed 3 bases from V and 7 bases from J, with 7 bases in between. The CDR3 DNA sequence: TGTGCCAGCAGCTCGAATAGTGGCTACACCTTC. Translating gives CASSSNSGYTF.